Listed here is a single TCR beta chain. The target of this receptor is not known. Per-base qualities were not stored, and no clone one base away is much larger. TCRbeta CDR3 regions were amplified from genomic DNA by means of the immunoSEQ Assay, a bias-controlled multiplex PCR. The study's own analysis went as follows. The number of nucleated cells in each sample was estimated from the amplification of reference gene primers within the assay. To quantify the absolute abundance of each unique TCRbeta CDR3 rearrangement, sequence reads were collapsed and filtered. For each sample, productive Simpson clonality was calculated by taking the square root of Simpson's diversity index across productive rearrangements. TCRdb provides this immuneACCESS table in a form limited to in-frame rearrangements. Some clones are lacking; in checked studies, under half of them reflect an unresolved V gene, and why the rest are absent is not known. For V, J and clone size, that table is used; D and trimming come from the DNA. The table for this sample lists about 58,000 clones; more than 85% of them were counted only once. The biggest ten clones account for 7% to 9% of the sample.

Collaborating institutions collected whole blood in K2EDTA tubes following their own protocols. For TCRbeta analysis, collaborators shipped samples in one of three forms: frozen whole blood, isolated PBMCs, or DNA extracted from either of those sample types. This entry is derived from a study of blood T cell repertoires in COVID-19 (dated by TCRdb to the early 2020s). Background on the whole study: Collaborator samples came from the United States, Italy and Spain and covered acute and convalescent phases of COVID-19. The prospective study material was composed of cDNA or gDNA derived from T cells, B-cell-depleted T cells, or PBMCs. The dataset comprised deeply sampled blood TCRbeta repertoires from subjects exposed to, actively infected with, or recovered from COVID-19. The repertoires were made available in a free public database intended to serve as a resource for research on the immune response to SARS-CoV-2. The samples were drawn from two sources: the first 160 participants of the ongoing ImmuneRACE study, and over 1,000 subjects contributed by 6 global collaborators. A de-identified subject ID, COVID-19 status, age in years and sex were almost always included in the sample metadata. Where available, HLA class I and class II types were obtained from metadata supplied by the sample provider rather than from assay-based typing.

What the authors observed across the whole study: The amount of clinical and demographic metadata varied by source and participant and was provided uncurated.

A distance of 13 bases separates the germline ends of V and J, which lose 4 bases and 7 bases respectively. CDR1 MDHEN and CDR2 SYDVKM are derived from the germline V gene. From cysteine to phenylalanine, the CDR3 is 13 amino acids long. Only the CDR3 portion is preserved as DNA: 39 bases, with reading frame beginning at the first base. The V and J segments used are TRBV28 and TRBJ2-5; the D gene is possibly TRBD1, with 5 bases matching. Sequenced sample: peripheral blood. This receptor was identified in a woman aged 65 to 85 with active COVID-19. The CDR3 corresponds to CASSWGDFGTQYF. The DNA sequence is TGTGCCAGCAGTTGGGGCGACTTCGGGACCCAGTACTTC.